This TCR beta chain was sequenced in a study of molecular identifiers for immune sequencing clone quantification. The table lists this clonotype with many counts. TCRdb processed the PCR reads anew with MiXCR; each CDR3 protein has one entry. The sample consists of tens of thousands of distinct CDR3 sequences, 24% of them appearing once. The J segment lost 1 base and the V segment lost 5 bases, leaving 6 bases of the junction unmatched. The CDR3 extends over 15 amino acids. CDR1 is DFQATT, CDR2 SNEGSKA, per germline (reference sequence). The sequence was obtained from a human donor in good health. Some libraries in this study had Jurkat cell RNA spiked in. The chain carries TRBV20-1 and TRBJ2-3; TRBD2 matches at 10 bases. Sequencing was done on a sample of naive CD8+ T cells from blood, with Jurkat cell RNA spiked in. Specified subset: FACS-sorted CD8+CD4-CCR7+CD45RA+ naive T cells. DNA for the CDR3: TGCAGTGCTTGGGATGGGACTAGCGGCACAGATACGCAGTATTTT. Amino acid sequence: CSAWDGTSGTDTQYF.